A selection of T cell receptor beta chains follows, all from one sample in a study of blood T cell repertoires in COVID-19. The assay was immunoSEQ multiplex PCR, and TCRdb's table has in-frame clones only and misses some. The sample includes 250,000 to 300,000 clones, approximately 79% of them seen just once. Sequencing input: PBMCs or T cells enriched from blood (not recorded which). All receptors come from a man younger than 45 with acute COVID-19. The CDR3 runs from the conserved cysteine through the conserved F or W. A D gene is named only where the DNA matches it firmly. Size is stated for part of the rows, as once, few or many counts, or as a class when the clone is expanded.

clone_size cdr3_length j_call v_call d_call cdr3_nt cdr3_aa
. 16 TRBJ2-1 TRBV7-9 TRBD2 TGTGCCAGCAGCTCCCTCTTAGCGGGGCTATACAATGAGCAGTTCTTC CASSSLLAGLYNEQFF
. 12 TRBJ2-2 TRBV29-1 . TGCAGCGTTGAAGGTCGCACCGGGGAGCTGTTTTTT CSVEGRTGELFF
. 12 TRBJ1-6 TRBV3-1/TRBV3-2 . TGTGCCAGCACCAGCGTAAATTCACCCCTCCACTTT CASTSVNSPLHF
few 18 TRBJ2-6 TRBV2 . TGTGCCAGCAGCCTGCAGGCCGGGACATCCTCTGGGGCCAACGTCCTGACTTTC CASSLQAGTSSGANVLTF
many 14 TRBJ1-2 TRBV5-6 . TGTGCCAGTCTGCTATTCGGGCTAGCCTATGGCTACACCTTC CASLLFGLAYGYTF
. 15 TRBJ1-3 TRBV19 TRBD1 TGTGCCAGTAGTCCCCCGACAGGGACTGGAAACACCATATATTTT CASSPPTGTGNTIYF
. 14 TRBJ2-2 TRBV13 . TGTGCCAGCAGGTCCGCCGGGGGGCCCGGGGAGCTGTTTTTT CASRSAGGPGELFF
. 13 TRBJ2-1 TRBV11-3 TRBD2 TGTGCCAGCACTAGCGGGAGGGTCAATGAGCAGTTCTTC CASTSGRVNEQFF
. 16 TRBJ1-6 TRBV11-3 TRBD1 TGTGCCAGCAGCATCAAACAGGGGGTGAGAAATTCACCCCTCCACTTT CASSIKQGVRNSPLHF
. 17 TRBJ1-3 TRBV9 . TGTGCCAGTTCGGTTGAACTCTCTTTTGGCTCTGGAAACACCATATATTTT CASSVELSFGSGNTIYF
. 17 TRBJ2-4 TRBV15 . TGTGCCACCAGCATCCGTGGTTGGGGGCTCGACAAAAACATTCAGTACTTC CATSIRGWGLDKNIQYF
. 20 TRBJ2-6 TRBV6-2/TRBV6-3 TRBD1 TGTGCCAGCAGTCACGGAGGGACAGGGACCCATGGCTCTGGGGCCAACGTCCTGACTTTC CASSHGGTGTHGSGANVLTF
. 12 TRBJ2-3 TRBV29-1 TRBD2 TGCAGCGTCGCGGACGGGGGGGATACGCAGTATTTT CSVADGGDTQYF
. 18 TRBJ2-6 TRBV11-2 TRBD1 TGTGCCAGCAGCTTATTGACAGGGGGTTCCTCTGGGGCCAACGTCCTGACTTTC CASSLLTGGSSGANVLTF
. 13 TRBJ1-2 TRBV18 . TGTGCCAGCTCGCTCAAATCGGACTATGGCTACACCTTC CASSLKSDYGYTF
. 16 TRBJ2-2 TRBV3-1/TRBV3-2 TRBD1 TGTGCCAGCAGCCAAGATTCGACAGGGAGCACCGGGGAGCTGTTTTTT CASSQDSTGSTGELFF
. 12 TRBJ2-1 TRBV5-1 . TGTGCCAGCAGCTTCCCAGGGGATGAGCAGTTCTTC CASSFPGDEQFF
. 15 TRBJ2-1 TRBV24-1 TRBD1 TGTGCCACCAGTTATGGGGGACAGGGGGCGGGTGAGCAGTTCTTC CATSYGGQGAGEQFF
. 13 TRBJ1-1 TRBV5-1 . TGCGCCAGCAGTGCGGGGCTGCACACTGAAGCTTTCTTT CASSAGLHTEAFF
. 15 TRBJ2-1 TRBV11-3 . TGTGCCAGTAGCCGCGGGACGTATTCCTACAATGAGCAGTTCTTC CASSRGTYSYNEQFF
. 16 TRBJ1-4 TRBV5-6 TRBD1 TGTGCCAGCAGCCTTGAGGGACAGGGGACTAATGAAAAACTGTTTTTT CASSLEGQGTNEKLFF
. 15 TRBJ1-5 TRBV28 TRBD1 TGTGCCAGCAGTTACGCGACAGGGGATCGTCAGCCCCAGCATTTT CASSYATGDRQPQHF
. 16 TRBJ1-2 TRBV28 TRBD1 TGTGCCAGCAGTCCTTTGGACAGGGAGAGGTTAAGTGGCTACACCTTC CASSPLDRERLSGYTF
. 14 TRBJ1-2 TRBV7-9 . TGTGCCAGCAGCTTAGGGGTTGGTGGAGCGACGAAGATCTTC CASSLGVGGATKIF
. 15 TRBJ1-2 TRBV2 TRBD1 TGTGCCAGCAGTGATGTTGTAAAGACGGGACAGGGCGACACCTTC CASSDVVKTGQGDTF